This TCR beta chain was sequenced for a study of CD8+ T cells in alopecia areata. This clone came up a few times. Germline CDR1 is MGHDK and CDR2 is SYGVNS. This CDR3 has 18 amino acids. With 1 base clipped from V and 8 bases from J, the junction kept 14 bases outside the gene matches. RNA, once extracted, was reverse transcribed into cDNA for use as the sequencing template. Profiling relied on immunoSEQ multiplex PCR, and the TCRdb table lists in-frame clones only, not all of them. The sample lists 140,000 or so clones; around two thirds were seen once. Cell sorting on a FACSAria was used to separate CD4+ and CD8+ T cells from the PBMCs.

The TCR originated in a human donor in good health. V gene TRBV25-1 combines with J gene TRBJ2-1; 10 nucleotides line up with TRBD1. The sequencing sample was made of CD8+ T cells sorted from blood. The CDR3 coding sequence is TGTGCCAGCAGTGAATTAATTGGCCGGGACAGGGGATTTGATGAGCAGTTCTTC. Translation gives CASSELIGRDRGFDEQFF.